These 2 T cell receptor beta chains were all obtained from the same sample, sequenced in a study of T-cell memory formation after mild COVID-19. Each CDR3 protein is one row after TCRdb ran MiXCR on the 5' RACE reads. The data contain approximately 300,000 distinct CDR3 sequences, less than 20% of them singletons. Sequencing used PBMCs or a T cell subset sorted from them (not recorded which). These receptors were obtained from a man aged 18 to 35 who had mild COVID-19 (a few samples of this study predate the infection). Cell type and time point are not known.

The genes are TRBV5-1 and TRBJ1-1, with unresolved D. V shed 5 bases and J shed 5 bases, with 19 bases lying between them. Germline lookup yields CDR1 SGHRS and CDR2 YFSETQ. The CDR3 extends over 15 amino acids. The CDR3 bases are TGCGCCAGCAGTGACGGACGTTTCGGTCCTACTGAAGCTTTCTTT. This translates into CASSDGRFGPTEAFF.

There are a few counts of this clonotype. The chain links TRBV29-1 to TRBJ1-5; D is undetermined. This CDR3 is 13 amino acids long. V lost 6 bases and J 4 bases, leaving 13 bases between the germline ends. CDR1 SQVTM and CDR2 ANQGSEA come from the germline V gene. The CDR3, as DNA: TGCAGCGTAATAGGTCCGGGAAATCAGCCCCAGCATTTT. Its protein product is CSVIGPGNQPQHF.